The rows below give T cell receptor beta chains drawn from one sample of a study of T cell responses to AZD1222 COVID-19 vaccine. Assay: immunoSEQ multiplex PCR; the TCRdb copy retains only in-frame clones and omits some. The data contain tens of thousands of clones, approximately 89% of them singletons. Sequenced here: peripheral blood, sampled on day 0 of AZD1222 vaccination. The receptors stem from an adult in good health. Each CDR3 is given with its conserved first and last residue. A D gene is named only where the DNA matches it firmly. Only part of the rows carry a size: once, few, many, or a class if the clone is expanded.

clone_size: .
v_call: TRBV7-2
j_call: TRBJ1-2
d_call: .
cdr3_nt: TGTGCCAGCAGCCCTCAACCAGGTTTTCACTATGGCTACACCTTC
cdr3_aa: CASSPQPGFHYGYTF

clone_size: .
v_call: TRBV6-5
j_call: TRBJ1-1
d_call: TRBD1
cdr3_nt: TGTGCCAGCAGTTACTCCAGGACAGGGAGGAACACTGAAGCTTTCTTT
cdr3_aa: CASSYSRTGRNTEAFF

clone_size: .
v_call: TRBV27
j_call: TRBJ1-1
d_call: .
cdr3_nt: TGTGCCAGCAGGTCCGGGGGCTCGGTCACTGAAGCTTTCTTT
cdr3_aa: CASRSGGSVTEAFF

clone_size: .
v_call: TRBV5-6
j_call: TRBJ1-1
d_call: .
cdr3_nt: TGTGCCAGCAGCTTACCCGCCACTGAAGCTTTCTTT
cdr3_aa: CASSLPATEAFF

clone_size: .
v_call: TRBV7-2
j_call: TRBJ1-1
d_call: .
cdr3_nt: TGTGCCAGCAGCTCCTCTCCGGGTAGGCACACTGAAGCTTTCTTT
cdr3_aa: CASSSSPGRHTEAFF

clone_size: .
v_call: TRBV6-5
j_call: TRBJ1-4
d_call: .
cdr3_nt: TGTGCCAGCAGAAAAGACGGCGCAACTAATGAAAAACTGTTTTTT
cdr3_aa: CASRKDGATNEKLFF

clone_size: .
v_call: TRBV19
j_call: TRBJ2-1
d_call: .
cdr3_nt: TGTGCCAGTAAGGGGGGGACAGGAGCGTACAATGAGCAGTTCTTC
cdr3_aa: CASKGGTGAYNEQFF

clone_size: .
v_call: TRBV5-1
j_call: TRBJ1-6
d_call: .
cdr3_nt: TGCGCCAGCAGCCGAGACGGCTCCTATAATTCACCCCTCCACTTT
cdr3_aa: CASSRDGSYNSPLHF

clone_size: .
v_call: TRBV5-4
j_call: TRBJ1-1
d_call: .
cdr3_nt: TGTGCCAGCACCTTTGGACAGCGTCTAGGGAACACTGAAGCTTTCTTT
cdr3_aa: CASTFGQRLGNTEAFF

clone_size: .
v_call: TRBV10-2
j_call: TRBJ1-1
d_call: .
cdr3_nt: TGCGCCAGCAGCTCGGACAGGAACACTGAAGCTTTCTTT
cdr3_aa: CASSSDRNTEAFF

clone_size: .
v_call: TRBV2
j_call: TRBJ2-7
d_call: .
cdr3_nt: TGTGCCAGCGGTAGTCAGCTCTACGAGCAGTACTTC
cdr3_aa: CASGSQLYEQYF

clone_size: .
v_call: TRBV6-2/TRBV6-3
j_call: TRBJ2-5
d_call: .
cdr3_nt: TGTGCCAGCAGTTCACCGACAGAACAAGAGACCCAGTACTTC
cdr3_aa: CASSSPTEQETQYF

clone_size: .
v_call: TRBV6-2/TRBV6-3
j_call: TRBJ2-1
d_call: .
cdr3_nt: TGTGCCAGCAGTTTCGGGACTCCGGTTTTCAATGAGCAGTTCTTC
cdr3_aa: CASSFGTPVFNEQFF

clone_size: .
v_call: TRBV6-5
j_call: TRBJ1-1
d_call: .
cdr3_nt: TGTGCCAGCAGTTACTCGACAGGCCCCGCGGCTGAAGCTTTCTTT
cdr3_aa: CASSYSTGPAAEAFF

clone_size: .
v_call: TRBV30
j_call: TRBJ1-5
d_call: .
cdr3_nt: TGTGCCTGGAGTCCGGACGGGAATCAGCCCCAGCATTTT
cdr3_aa: CAWSPDGNQPQHF

clone_size: .
v_call: TRBV28
j_call: TRBJ1-3
d_call: .
cdr3_nt: TGTGCCAGCAGTTTGGGGGGGCTGAACACCATATATTTT
cdr3_aa: CASSLGGLNTIYF

clone_size: .
v_call: TRBV14
j_call: TRBJ2-5
d_call: TRBD2
cdr3_nt: TGTGCCAGCAGCCAAGGAGGACTAGCGGGAGGGTACCAAGAGACCCAGTACTTC
cdr3_aa: CASSQGGLAGGYQETQYF

clone_size: once
v_call: TRBV6-6
j_call: TRBJ1-4
d_call: .
cdr3_nt: TGTGCCAGCAAAGGCTCACCCCCCAAACTGTTTTTT
cdr3_aa: CASKGSPPKLFF

clone_size: .
v_call: TRBV27
j_call: TRBJ1-1
d_call: .
cdr3_nt: TGTGCCAGCAGTTTATCAGGGATGGTTAACACTGAAGCTTTCTTT
cdr3_aa: CASSLSGMVNTEAFF

clone_size: .
v_call: TRBV5-4
j_call: TRBJ2-1
d_call: .
cdr3_nt: TGTGCCAGCAGCTTGGAAGGGCGTAGCTCCTACAATGAGCAGTTCTTC
cdr3_aa: CASSLEGRSSYNEQFF

clone_size: .
v_call: TRBV5-1
j_call: TRBJ1-1
d_call: .
cdr3_nt: TGCGCCAGCAGCGCACAGCGCAGTGAAGCTTTCTTT
cdr3_aa: CASSAQRSEAFF

clone_size: few
v_call: TRBV27
j_call: TRBJ1-1
d_call: .
cdr3_nt: TGTGCCAGCAGGAGGTCGGGGGTGGTGAACACTGAAGCTTTCTTT
cdr3_aa: CASRRSGVVNTEAFF

clone_size: .
v_call: TRBV7-2
j_call: TRBJ1-2
d_call: .
cdr3_nt: TGTGCCAGCAGCGCGTCAATCGCAGTGACGGGTGGCTACACCTTC
cdr3_aa: CASSASIAVTGGYTF

clone_size: few
v_call: TRBV9
j_call: TRBJ2-6
d_call: TRBD1
cdr3_nt: TGTGCCAGCAGCCCCAACAGGGGGGACAGGGGGCTAATAGCTGGGGCCAACGTCCTGACTTTC
cdr3_aa: CASSPNRGDRGLIAGANVLTF

clone_size: .
v_call: TRBV7-2
j_call: TRBJ1-5
d_call: TRBD1
cdr3_nt: TGTGCCAGCAGCCCCGGGACAGTCACCAATCAGCCCCAGCATTTT
cdr3_aa: CASSPGTVTNQPQHF

clone_size: .
v_call: TRBV6-5
j_call: TRBJ1-3
d_call: TRBD1
cdr3_nt: TGTGCCAGCAGTTCCGACAGGGTCTCTGGAAACACCATATATTTT
cdr3_aa: CASSSDRVSGNTIYF

clone_size: .
v_call: TRBV12-3/TRBV12-4
j_call: TRBJ2-7
d_call: TRBD1
cdr3_nt: TGTGCCAGCAGATCGACAGGGGACGGAGAGCAGTACTTC
cdr3_aa: CASRSTGDGEQYF

clone_size: .
v_call: TRBV14
j_call: TRBJ2-3
d_call: TRBD2
cdr3_nt: TGTGCCAGCAGCCAAATAGCGGGAGGGGTCACAGATACGCAGTATTTT
cdr3_aa: CASSQIAGGVTDTQYF

clone_size: .
v_call: TRBV7-9
j_call: TRBJ2-3
d_call: TRBD2
cdr3_nt: TGTGCCAGCAGCTCTGGGACTAGCGGGGGTGCAGGGGATACGCAGTATTTT
cdr3_aa: CASSSGTSGGAGDTQYF

clone_size: .
v_call: TRBV19
j_call: TRBJ1-2
d_call: .
cdr3_nt: TGTGCCAGTAGTATAGGAGGCAGGGCCTATGGCTACACCTTC
cdr3_aa: CASSIGGRAYGYTF

clone_size: .
v_call: TRBV4-1
j_call: TRBJ2-7
d_call: TRBD2
cdr3_nt: TGCGCCAGCAGCGGGACCGGGACTAGAACCTCCTACGAGCAGTACTTC
cdr3_aa: CASSGTGTRTSYEQYF

clone_size: .
v_call: TRBV7-2
j_call: TRBJ2-2
d_call: .
cdr3_nt: TGTGCCAGCAGCTTAGGAGGAGCTAGAAACACCGGGGAGCTGTTTTTT
cdr3_aa: CASSLGGARNTGELFF

clone_size: .
v_call: TRBV14
j_call: TRBJ2-6
d_call: TRBD2
cdr3_nt: TGTGCCAGCAGCCACCCCGGACTAGCGGGGAGCTCTGGGGCCAACGTCCTGACTTTC
cdr3_aa: CASSHPGLAGSSGANVLTF

clone_size: .
v_call: TRBV27
j_call: TRBJ1-2
d_call: TRBD1
cdr3_nt: TGTGCCAGCAGGGTAGGGACAGGGACGATCTATGGCTACACCTTC
cdr3_aa: CASRVGTGTIYGYTF

clone_size: .
v_call: TRBV7-2
j_call: TRBJ2-5
d_call: TRBD2
cdr3_nt: TGTGCCAGCAGCTTAACGGGGGGAGAGACCCAGTACTTC
cdr3_aa: CASSLTGGETQYF

clone_size: .
v_call: TRBV7-2
j_call: TRBJ2-7
d_call: .
cdr3_nt: TGTGCCAGCAGACGGGACGTCTCCTACGAGCAGTACTTC
cdr3_aa: CASRRDVSYEQYF

clone_size: .
v_call: TRBV4-1
j_call: TRBJ1-1
d_call: .
cdr3_nt: TGCGCCAGCAGCCAAGCAGGGGCCGAGACTGAAGCTTTCTTT
cdr3_aa: CASSQAGAETEAFF

clone_size: .
v_call: TRBV11-3
j_call: TRBJ1-2
d_call: .
cdr3_nt: TGTGCTCAGCTAAGGGTGGGCAGACCGTTTAACTATGGCTACACCTTC
cdr3_aa: CAQLRVGRPFNYGYTF

clone_size: .
v_call: TRBV11-2
j_call: TRBJ1-2
d_call: .
cdr3_nt: TGTGCCAGCAGCCTGAAACCGGCGGGCTATGGCTACACCTTC
cdr3_aa: CASSLKPAGYGYTF

clone_size: .
v_call: TRBV28
j_call: TRBJ1-2
d_call: .
cdr3_nt: TGTGCCAGCAGTTTAAGAGGTGCGGGGGGGGACTATGGCTACACCTTC
cdr3_aa: CASSLRGAGGDYGYTF

clone_size: .
v_call: TRBV4-3
j_call: TRBJ1-1
d_call: .
cdr3_nt: TGCGCCAGCAGCCAAGACATGGGGGTTCTGAACACTGAAGCTTTCTTT
cdr3_aa: CASSQDMGVLNTEAFF

clone_size: once
v_call: TRBV5-1
j_call: TRBJ2-6
d_call: .
cdr3_nt: TGCGCCAGCAGCTTGGCCCCAGGGGCCCCCTCTGGGGCCAACGTCCTGACTTTC
cdr3_aa: CASSLAPGAPSGANVLTF

clone_size: .
v_call: TRBV7-8
j_call: TRBJ2-5
d_call: .
cdr3_nt: TGTGCCAGCAGCCTAAGTAGCCCCCAAGAGACCCAGTACTTC
cdr3_aa: CASSLSSPQETQYF

clone_size: .
v_call: TRBV6-1
j_call: TRBJ1-6
d_call: .
cdr3_nt: TGTGCCAGCAGTGTATCTTGGGCAAATAATAATTCACCCCTCCACTTT
cdr3_aa: CASSVSWANNNSPLHF

clone_size: once
v_call: TRBV5-6
j_call: TRBJ1-2
d_call: .
cdr3_nt: TGTGCCAGCAGCTTTAACGAGGTCAGGGGAGGAGATGGCTACACCTTC
cdr3_aa: CASSFNEVRGGDGYTF

clone_size: once
v_call: TRBV7-2
j_call: TRBJ2-2
d_call: TRBD2
cdr3_nt: TGTGCCAGCAGCTTGCAATCTACGGGAGGCTTGGGGGAGCTGTTTTTT
cdr3_aa: CASSLQSTGGLGELFF